This T cell receptor beta chain originates from a study of blood T cell repertoires in COVID-19 (TCRdb year 2020). For the study in its entirety: Samples from collaborators originated in the United States, Italy and Spain and spanned both the acute and convalescent phases of COVID-19. The prospective study material was composed of cDNA or gDNA derived from T cells, B-cell-depleted T cells, or PBMCs. Deeply sampled blood TCRbeta repertoires from subjects exposed to, actively infected with, or recovered from COVID-19 were included in the dataset. The repertoires were made available in a free public database intended to serve as a resource for research on the immune response to SARS-CoV-2. The samples were drawn from the first 160 participants of the ongoing ImmuneRACE study and from 950 to 1,500 subjects provided by 6 global collaborators. A de-identified subject ID, COVID-19 status, age in years and sex were almost always included in the sample metadata. HLA class I and class II types, where available, came from metadata supplied by the sample provider rather than from assay-based typing.

Enrolling through a virtual design, the prospective study's participants ranged in age from roughly 18 to 95 years and lived across about two dozen United States geographic areas. Cohort assignment in the prospective study relied on participant-reported clinical history from a screening survey and a study questionnaire. Exposed participants had been in contact with someone with a PCR-confirmed or clinician-diagnosed COVID-19 case within 2 weeks of study entry. In the prospective study, mobile phlebotomists collected whole blood, serum and a nasopharyngeal or oropharyngeal swab from each participant. Additional blood draws and questionnaires over an approximately two-month period could optionally be provided by prospective study participants. Before DNA extraction, blood samples from the prospective study were shipped at room temperature or frozen. There are 21 amino acids in the CDR3, from cysteine to phenylalanine inclusive. CDR3 DNA only is kept here, 63 bases in frame from base 1. The germline V gene sets CDR1 to SGDLS and CDR2 to YYNGEE. From V the trimming removes 0 bases and from J it removes 2 bases, while the gene matches leave 8 bases of the junction unaccounted for.

The immunoSEQ Assay, a bias-controlled multiplex PCR, was used to amplify TCRbeta CDR3 regions from genomic DNA. In the paper's pipeline: Nucleated cell counts per sample were estimated from amplification of reference gene primers within the assay. To quantify the absolute abundance of each unique TCRbeta CDR3 rearrangement, sequence reads were collapsed and filtered. For each sample, productive Simpson clonality was calculated as the square root of Simpson's diversity index over productive rearrangements. Here the immuneACCESS table is served through TCRdb, limited to in-frame sequences with V and J called. Missing clones are a known gap in these copies; in checked studies unresolved V genes cover under half, and the rest lacks a known reason. D and trimming were read from the DNA, whereas the V and J calls and clone size are those reported in that table. The sample table records 150,000 or so clones; about 85% of these occur just once. The ten most abundant clones make up over 4% of the sample.

Overall study results and their limits: The quantity of clinical and demographic metadata differed by source and by participant and was supplied without curation.

A word on this clone: This clone's antigen is unknown. No per-base quality is available; no much larger clone lies one base away.

Sequencing input: PBMCs or T cells enriched from blood (not recorded which). The sequence joins TRBV9 to TRBJ2-6, with 16 middle bases fitting TRBD2. The receptor was isolated from a woman between 40 and 55 years old who had been exposed to COVID-19. The DNA sequence follows: TGTGCCAGCAGCGTAGCTAGAGCGGGACTAGCGGGAGGGCCTGGGGCCAACGTCCTGACTTTC. Its protein is CASSVARAGLAGGPGANVLTF.